This T cell receptor beta chain was recovered during a study of T-cell memory formation after mild COVID-19 (dated by TCRdb to 2020 to 2022). As for the study more broadly: TCR sequence clusters from the two donors were found to be largely donor specific. In a couple of donors, T-cell clones that expanded and contracted after mild COVID-19 were tracked by sequencing TCRalpha and TCRbeta repertoires over time. Two young, previously healthy adult volunteers made up the cohort, one male and one female.

Broad study findings and their caveats: The second-wave clones that peaked on day 37 were not confirmed to be SARS-CoV-2 specific. The study covered only a couple of mild cases, and larger cohorts including severe cases with pre-infection samples were considered necessary. Contracting CD4+ clones appeared mostly in the CM and EM memory subsets, whereas CD8+ clones were enriched in EMRA. Clones that contracted from day 15 to 85 showed balanced CD4/CD8 phenotypes, whereas a second wave of clones that expanded from day 15 to 37 leaned towards CD4+. Some responding clones were detected in pre-infection memory, suggesting pre-existing cross-reactive memory T cells joined the SARS-CoV-2 response.

Ficoll-Paque density gradient centrifugation was the method used to isolate PBMCs. A few counts support this clonotype. The antigen this receptor binds is unknown. One base away there is no much larger clone; base qualities are not given. The sequencer was an Illumina NovaSeq 6000. TCRalpha and TCRbeta cDNA libraries were constructed by 5'RACE with constant-segment primers, with sample barcodes and unique molecular identifiers being introduced. RNA was extracted from every sample with Trizol reagent. Amplification of the libraries took two PCR steps, and the second step added a second sample barcode plus Illumina TruSeq adapters. Libraries were sequenced on an Illumina NovaSeq with 2 x 150 bp paired-end reads. The paper's processing steps were these. The reads were demultiplexed and collapsed into UMI-guided consensus sequences using migec v1.2.7. Using mixcr v2.1.11, the UMI consensuses were aligned to TRA and TRB V and J templates and assembled into clonotypes. Expanded or contracted clonotypes were those called significant by both edgeR and NoisET, with noise models trained on biological replicates. For edgeR calls, a false discovery rate-adjusted p below 0.01 and a log2 fold-change threshold of 1 were applied. As an exploratory analysis of dynamics, max-normalized trajectories of the 1000 most abundant clonotypes were examined by PCA with hierarchical clustering. Separately sequenced CD4+ and CD8+ repertoires were used to assign a CD4 or CD8 phenotype to each responding clone. The raw public data were reprocessed by TCRdb itself: fastp quality trimming at Q25, MiXCR clonotype calling, in-frame beta chains only. A single entry per CDR3 protein holds the most common genes and DNA from its merged rows. These V and J calls rely on TCRdb rather than the paper's analysis. This sample has around 400,000 distinct CDR3 sequences in its table, and about 24% of those were observed once. Together, the top ten hold roughly 9.7% of the sample.

From the cysteine up to the phenylalanine, the CDR3 has a length of 15 residues. The sequence is cut down to CDR3 DNA, 45 bases in frame from base 1. V is trimmed back by 4 bases and J by 6 bases, and the junction contains 6 bases that no gene match accounts for. The CDR1 and CDR2 encoded by the germline V gene (reference sequence) are LGHDT and YNNKEL. Sequences were obtained from PBMCs or a T cell subset sorted from them (not recorded which). Rearrangement joined TRBV3-1 to TRBJ2-7, and 13 junctional nucleotides match TRBD2. The source is an adult woman who had mild COVID-19 (a few samples of this study predate the infection). The sample titles of this study are shuffled in the database, so cell type and time point are left out; the donor was told from shared clones. The CDR3: CASSPWTSGRGEQYF. The sequenced DNA: TGTGCCAGCAGCCCTTGGACTAGCGGGAGAGGCGAGCAGTACTTC.